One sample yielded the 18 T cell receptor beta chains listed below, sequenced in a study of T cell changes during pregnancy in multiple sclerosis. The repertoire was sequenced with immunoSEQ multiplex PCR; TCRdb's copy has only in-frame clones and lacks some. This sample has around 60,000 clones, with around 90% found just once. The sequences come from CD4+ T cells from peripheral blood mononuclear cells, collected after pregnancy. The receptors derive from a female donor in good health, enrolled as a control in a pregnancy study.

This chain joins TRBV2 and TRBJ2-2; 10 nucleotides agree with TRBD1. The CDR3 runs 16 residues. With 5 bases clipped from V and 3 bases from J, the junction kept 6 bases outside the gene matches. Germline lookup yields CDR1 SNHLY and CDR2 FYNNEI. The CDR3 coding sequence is TGTGCCAGCAGTAAGGGACAGGGGACCTACACCGGGGAGCTGTTTTTT. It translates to CASSKGQGTYTGELFF.

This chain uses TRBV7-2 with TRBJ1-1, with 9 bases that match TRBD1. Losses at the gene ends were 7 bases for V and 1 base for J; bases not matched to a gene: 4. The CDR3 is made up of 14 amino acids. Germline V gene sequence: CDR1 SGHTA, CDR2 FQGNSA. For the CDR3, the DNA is TGTGCCAGCAAGCCGGGACAGGGGAACACTGAAGCTTTCTTT. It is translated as CASKPGQGNTEAFF.

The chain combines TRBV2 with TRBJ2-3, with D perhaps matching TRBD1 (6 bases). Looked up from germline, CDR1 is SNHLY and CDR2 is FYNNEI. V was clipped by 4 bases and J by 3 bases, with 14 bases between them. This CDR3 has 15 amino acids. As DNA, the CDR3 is TGTGCCAGCAGTGTCGTGCGAAGGGGGACAGATACGCAGTATTTT. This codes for CASSVVRRGTDTQYF.

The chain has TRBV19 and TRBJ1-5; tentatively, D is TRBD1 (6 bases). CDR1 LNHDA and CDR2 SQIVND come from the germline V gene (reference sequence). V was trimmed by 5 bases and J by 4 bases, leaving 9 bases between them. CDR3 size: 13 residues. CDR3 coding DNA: TGTGCCAGTAGTGTAGGACAGAATCAGCCCCAGCATTTT. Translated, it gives CASSVGQNQPQHF.

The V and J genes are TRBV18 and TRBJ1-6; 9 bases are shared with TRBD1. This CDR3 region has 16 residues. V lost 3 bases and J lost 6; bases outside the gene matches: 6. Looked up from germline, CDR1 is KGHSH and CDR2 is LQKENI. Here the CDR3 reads CASSPTGGWGNSPLHF. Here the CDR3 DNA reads TGTGCCAGCTCACCCACAGGGGGCTGGGGTAATTCACCCCTCCACTTT.

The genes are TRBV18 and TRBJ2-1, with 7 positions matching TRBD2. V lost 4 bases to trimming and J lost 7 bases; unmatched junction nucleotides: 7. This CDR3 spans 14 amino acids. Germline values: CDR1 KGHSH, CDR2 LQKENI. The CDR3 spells CASSLQLSGNEQFF. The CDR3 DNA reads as TGTGCCAGCTCACTTCAACTTAGCGGGAATGAGCAGTTCTTC.

CDR3 sequence reads: CASSLTHAEGQPQHF. CDR3 sequence (DNA): TGTGCCAGCAGCTTGACCCACGCGGAGGGTCAGCCCCAGCATTTT. The chain carries TRBV7-2 and TRBJ1-5; D gene ambiguous. Trimming left V 3 bases short and J 6 bases short, with 15 bases between. The CDR3 covers 15 residues. Germline V gene lookup returns CDR1 SGHTA and CDR2 FQGNSA.

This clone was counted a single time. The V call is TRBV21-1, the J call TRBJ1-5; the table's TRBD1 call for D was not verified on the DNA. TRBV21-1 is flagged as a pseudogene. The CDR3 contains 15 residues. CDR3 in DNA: TGTGCCAGCATCTGGACAGGGCGCAAGGATCAGCCCCAGCATTTT. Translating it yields CASIWTGRKDQPQHF.

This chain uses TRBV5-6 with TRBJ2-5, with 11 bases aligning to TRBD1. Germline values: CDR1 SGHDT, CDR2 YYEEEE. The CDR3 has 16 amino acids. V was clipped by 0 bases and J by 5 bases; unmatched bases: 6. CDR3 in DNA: TGTGCCAGCAGCTTGGACGGACAGGGGGCGTGGGAGACCCAGTACTTC. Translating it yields CASSLDGQGAWETQYF.

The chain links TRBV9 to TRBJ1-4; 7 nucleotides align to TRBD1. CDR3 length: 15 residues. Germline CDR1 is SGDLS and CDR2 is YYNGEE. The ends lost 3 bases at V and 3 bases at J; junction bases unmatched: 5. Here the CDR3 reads CASSAGGQSNEKLFF. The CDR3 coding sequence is TGTGCCAGCAGCGCTGGGGGACAGTCTAATGAAAAACTGTTTTTT.

The CDR3 nucleotides read TGTGCCAGCAGGCAGACGTGGGAGGAAAAACTGTTTTTT. Amino acids: CASRQTWEEKLFF. This chain links TRBV6-6 with TRBJ1-4; D unclear. This CDR3 contains 13 residues. V dropped 6 bases and J dropped 8 bases, with 13 bases sitting between them. Germline CDR1 and CDR2: MNHNY and SVGAGI (reference sequence).

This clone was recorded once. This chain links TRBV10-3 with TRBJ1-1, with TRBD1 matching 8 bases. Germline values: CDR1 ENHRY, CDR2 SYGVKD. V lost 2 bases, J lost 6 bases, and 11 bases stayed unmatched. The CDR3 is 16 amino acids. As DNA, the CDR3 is TGTGCCATCAGTGAGCGACCAGGGGGCGCGGGAGCTGAAGCTTTCTTT. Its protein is CAISERPGGAGAEAFF.

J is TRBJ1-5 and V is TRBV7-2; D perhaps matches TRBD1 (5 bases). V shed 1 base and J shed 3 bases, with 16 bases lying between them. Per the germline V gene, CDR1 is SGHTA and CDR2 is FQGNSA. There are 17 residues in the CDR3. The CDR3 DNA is TGTGCCAGCAGCTTAGGGGGCCAGGGAACCAACAATCAGCCCCAGCATTTT. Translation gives CASSLGGQGTNNQPQHF.

Here the CDR3 DNA reads TGTGCCAGCAGTTACCGGGAGGGGGCCGGGGAGCTGTTTTTT. Protein sequence: CASSYREGAGELFF. The chain couples TRBV6-5 to TRBJ2-2, with 8 bases aligning to TRBD2. Trimming cost V 2 bases and J 6 bases; bases outside gene matches: 2. The germline V gene encodes CDR1 MNHEY and CDR2 SVGAGI. The CDR3 sequence is 14 residues long.

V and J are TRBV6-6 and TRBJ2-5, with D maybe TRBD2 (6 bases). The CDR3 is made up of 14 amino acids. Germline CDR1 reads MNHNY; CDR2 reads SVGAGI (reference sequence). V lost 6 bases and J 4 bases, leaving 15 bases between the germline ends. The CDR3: CASSHPGVTETQYF. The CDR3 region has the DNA TGTGCCAGCAGCCATCCGGGGGTTACAGAGACCCAGTACTTC.

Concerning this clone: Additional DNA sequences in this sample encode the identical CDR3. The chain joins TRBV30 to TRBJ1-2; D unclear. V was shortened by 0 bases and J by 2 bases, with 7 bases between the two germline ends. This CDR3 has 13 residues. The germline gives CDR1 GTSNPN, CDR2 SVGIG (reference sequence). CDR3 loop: CAWSVGRNYGYTF. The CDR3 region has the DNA TGTGCCTGGAGTGTTGGCAGGAACTATGGCTACACCTTC.

Written as DNA, the CDR3 is TGTGCCAGCAGCTTGGGAGTCTCGGCAGGGCAAGAGACCCAGTACTTC. Its protein is CASSLGVSAGQETQYF. V usage is TRBV5-5 and J usage is TRBJ2-5; possible D gene TRBD1, 5 bases. The V gene's germline CDR1 is SGHKS and CDR2 YYEKEE (reference sequence). This CDR3 is 16 amino acids long. Trimming took off 0 bases at V and 2 bases at J, with 14 bases between the two ends.

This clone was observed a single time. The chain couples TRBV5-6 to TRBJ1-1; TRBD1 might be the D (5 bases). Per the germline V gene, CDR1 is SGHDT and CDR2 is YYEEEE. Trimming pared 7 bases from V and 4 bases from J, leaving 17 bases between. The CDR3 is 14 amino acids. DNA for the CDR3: TGTGCCAGCTCCAGAAGGGCCCAGGGCACTGAAGCTTTCTTT. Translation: CASSRRAQGTEAFF.